This T cell receptor beta chain came from a study of blood T cell repertoires in COVID-19. Study information: Researchers got acute and convalescent COVID-19 samples from the United States, Italy and Spain. Sources were T cells, B-cell-depleted T cells, or PBMCs; the material itself was cDNA or gDNA.

The CDR3 contains 18 residues. Trimming stripped 9 bases from V and 0 bases from J, with 26 bases between. CDR1 is MNHEY, CDR2 SMNVEV, per germline (reference sequence). Under the authors' procedure: Using reference gene primer amplification, nucleated cell counts were estimated. TCRdb's copy holds only in-frame clones and misses some; the assay was immunoSEQ multiplex PCR. That table is the source of V, J and clone size, and D and trimming were worked out from the DNA. The sample includes just under 30,000 clones, about 88% seen only once; the top ten take about a tenth. This clone was recorded once.

The TCR originated in a human donor in a cohort sampled during active COVID-19. Sequencing was done on a sample of peripheral blood. The chain links TRBV27 to TRBJ1-2; D is possibly TRBD1 (5 bases). CDR3 DNA: TGTGCCAGGGGAGGATCCTCCGGGGACGGTCCTACTAACTATGGCTACACCTTC. This encodes CARGGSSGDGPTNYGYTF.